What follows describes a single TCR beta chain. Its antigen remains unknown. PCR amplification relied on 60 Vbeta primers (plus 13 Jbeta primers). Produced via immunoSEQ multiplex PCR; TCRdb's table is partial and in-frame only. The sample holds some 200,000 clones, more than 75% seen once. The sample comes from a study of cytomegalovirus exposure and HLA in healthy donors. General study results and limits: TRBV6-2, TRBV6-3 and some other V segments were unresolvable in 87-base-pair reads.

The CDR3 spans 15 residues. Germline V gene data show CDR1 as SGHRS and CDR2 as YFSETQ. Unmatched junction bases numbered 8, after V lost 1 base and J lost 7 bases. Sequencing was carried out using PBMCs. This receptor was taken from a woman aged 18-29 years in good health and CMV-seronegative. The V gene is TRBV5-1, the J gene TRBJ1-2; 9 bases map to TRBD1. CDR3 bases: TGCGCCAGCAGCTTGATTACAGGGGGCGAGTTTGGCTACACCTTC. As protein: CASSLITGGEFGYTF. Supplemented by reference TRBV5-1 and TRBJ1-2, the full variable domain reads KAGVTQTPRYLIKTRGQQVTLSCSPISGHRSVSWYQQTPGQGLQFLFEYFSETQRNKGNFPGRFSGRQFSNSRSEMNVSTLELGDSALYLCASSLITGGEFGYTFGSGTRLTVV.